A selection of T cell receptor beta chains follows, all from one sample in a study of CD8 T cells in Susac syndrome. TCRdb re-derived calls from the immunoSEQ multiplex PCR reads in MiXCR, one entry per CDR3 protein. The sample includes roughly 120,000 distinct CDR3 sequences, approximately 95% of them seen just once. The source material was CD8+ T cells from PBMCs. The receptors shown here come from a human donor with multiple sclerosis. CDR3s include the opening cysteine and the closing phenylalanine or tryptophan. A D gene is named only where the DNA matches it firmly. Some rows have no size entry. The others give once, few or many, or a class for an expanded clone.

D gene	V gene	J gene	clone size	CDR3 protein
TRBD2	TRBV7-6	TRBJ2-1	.	CASSLARGGAYNEQFF
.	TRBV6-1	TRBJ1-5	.	CASSESEGTTTRYDQPQHF
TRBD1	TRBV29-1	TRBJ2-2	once	CSVAGGTLQSGELFF
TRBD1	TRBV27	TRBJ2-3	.	CASTPRTGASTDTQYF
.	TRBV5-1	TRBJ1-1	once	CASSLERGGGYTEAFF
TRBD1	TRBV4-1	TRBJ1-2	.	CASSQDKGQGIYGYTF
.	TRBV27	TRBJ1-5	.	CASTLRAGSNQPQHF
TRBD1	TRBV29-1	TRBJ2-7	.	CSVRTGMNYEQYF
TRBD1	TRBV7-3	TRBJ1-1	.	CASSLLGFGTGGNTEAFF
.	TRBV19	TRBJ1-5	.	CASSRDDRRNQPQHF
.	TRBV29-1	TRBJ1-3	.	CSVDPERNTIYF
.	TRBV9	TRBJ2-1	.	CASSQEYGGEQFF
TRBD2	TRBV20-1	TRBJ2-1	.	CSIPGLAGFYEQFF
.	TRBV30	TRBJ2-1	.	CAWSALPANEQFF
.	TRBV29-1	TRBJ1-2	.	CSVPGSVYGYTF
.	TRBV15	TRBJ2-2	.	CATSRGGWGNTGELFF
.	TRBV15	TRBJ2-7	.	CATTGEGTYEQYF
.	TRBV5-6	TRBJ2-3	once	CASSLSSSTDTQYF
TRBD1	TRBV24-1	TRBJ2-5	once	CATSDYRGWGQETQYF
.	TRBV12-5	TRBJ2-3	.	CASGLVRGWFSTDTQYF
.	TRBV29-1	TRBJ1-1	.	CSVDSGAEAFF
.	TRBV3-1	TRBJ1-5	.	CASSRGRGINQPQHF
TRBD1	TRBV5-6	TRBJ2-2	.	CASRTGGAGELFF
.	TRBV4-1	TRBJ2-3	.	CASSQVPHHGVRTDTQYF
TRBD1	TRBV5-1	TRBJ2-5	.	CASSLAGTGPHGETQYF
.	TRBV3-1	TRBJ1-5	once	CASSQDYRAVQPQHF
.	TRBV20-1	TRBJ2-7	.	CSAKPGQNPSYEQYF
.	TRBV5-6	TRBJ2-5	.	CASSWGKTVTSYQETQYF